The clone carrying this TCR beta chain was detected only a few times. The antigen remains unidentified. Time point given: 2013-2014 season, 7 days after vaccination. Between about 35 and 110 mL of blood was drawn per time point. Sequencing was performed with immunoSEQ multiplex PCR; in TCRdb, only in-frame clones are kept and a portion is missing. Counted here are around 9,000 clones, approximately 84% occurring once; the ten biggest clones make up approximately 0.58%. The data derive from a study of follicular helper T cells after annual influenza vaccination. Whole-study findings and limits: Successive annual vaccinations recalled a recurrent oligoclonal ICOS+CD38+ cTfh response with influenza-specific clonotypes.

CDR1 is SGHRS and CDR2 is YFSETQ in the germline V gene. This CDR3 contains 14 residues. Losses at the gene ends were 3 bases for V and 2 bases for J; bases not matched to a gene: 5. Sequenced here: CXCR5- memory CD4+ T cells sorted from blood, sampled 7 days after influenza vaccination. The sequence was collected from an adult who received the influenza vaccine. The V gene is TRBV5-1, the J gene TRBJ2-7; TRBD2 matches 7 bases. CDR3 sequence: CASSSGGLAYEQYF. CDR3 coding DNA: TGCGCCAGCAGCTCGGGGGGACTCGCCTACGAGCAGTACTTC.